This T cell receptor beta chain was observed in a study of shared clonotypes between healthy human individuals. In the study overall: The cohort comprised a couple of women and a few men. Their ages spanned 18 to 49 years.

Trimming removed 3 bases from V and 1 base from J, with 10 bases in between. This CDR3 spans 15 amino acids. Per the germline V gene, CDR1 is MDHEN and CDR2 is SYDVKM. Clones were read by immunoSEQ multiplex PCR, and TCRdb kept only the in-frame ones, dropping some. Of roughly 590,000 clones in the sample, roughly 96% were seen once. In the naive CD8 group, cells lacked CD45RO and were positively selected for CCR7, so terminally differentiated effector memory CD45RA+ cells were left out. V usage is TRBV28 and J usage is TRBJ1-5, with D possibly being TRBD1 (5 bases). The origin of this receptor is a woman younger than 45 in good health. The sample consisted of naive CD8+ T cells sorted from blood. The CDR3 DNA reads TGTGCCAGCAGTTTTGGGGGAGGAAGCAATCAGCCCCAGCATTTT. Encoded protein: CASSFGGGSNQPQHF.